This paragraph covers one TCR beta chain sequence. The antigen this receptor binds is unknown. Base-call qualities are not available, and no considerably larger clone is one nucleotide away. Reading the germline V gene (reference sequence) gives CDR1 MNHEY and CDR2 SMNVEV. Its CDR3 holds 15 amino acids, cysteine through phenylalanine. The kept DNA is CDR3 alone, 45 bases in frame from the first base. V drops 4 bases and J drops 0 bases, leaving 9 bases in between. These data come from a study of shared clonotypes between healthy human individuals (dated by TCRdb to 2020 to 2022). For context, the study as a whole: Three men and a couple of women, aged 18 to 49 years, made up the cohort. For each donor, three plates each were used for CD4 naive and CD4 memory, two plates were used for CD8 naive, and one plate was used for CD8 memory. Different laboratories and diverse techniques were used to prepare libraries and sequence TCR repertoires, to increase sequencing depth and limit assay-specific biases. Each donor's leukapheresis produced roughly between roughly 0.85 and 9 billion PBMCs. To estimate repertoire size and how much clonotypes are shared between individuals, the study performed deep sequencing of blood TCR repertoires from 4 to 6 healthy adults.

Using the deep immunoSEQ assay, multiplex PCR amplified TCR CDR3 regions from genomic DNA. For each cell subset, the extracted genomic DNA was distributed evenly across all wells of several immunoSEQ 96-well plates, and each plate served as one replicate. Each replicate PCR for sorted subsets received about 180 ng genomic DNA, equal to about 29,000 T cell genomes. Purified libraries were measured with a Qubit 3.0 fluorometer, size-checked on a Bioanalyzer 2100, and measured again with the KAPA Library Quantification kit. Every immunoSEQ 96-well plate was sequenced on a separate single-read 150-cycle Illumina NextSeq 550 flow cell. As for how the authors treated the data: Because only junctional sequences without quality scores were contained in the immunoSEQ output, filtering matching that applied to full-length reads could not be performed. Sequences were annotated with PyIR, a Python wrapper for IgBLAST v1.9, using IMGT germline references to assign V/J genes and CDR3. Any read was removed if the V/J assignment was weak (E-value above 1e-6), the CDR3 was missing, or the read contained stop codons, out-of-frame junctions, or ambiguous translated residues. V3J clonotypes were defined by identical inferred V gene, J gene, and CDR3 amino acid sequence. Percentage overlap between repertoires was calculated by dividing the number of shared unique clonotypes by the size of the smaller repertoire. Richness of each repertoire was evaluated using RTK rarefaction, the Chao1 estimator, and Recon v2.1 estimates of unobserved clonotypes. Generation probabilities were computed with OLGA for all TCRbeta clonotypes obtained by the gDNA method from several donors. TCRdb's version of the immuneACCESS table is confined to in-frame rearrangements and falls short of the full clone set. An unresolved V gene accounts for under half of the shortfall where checked; the remainder is of unknown origin. V, J and clone size are those of that table, while D and trimming were read from the DNA. The sample profile shows around 2.5 million clones; over 85% of them were found once. The biggest ten clones account for 0.35% to 0.45% of the sample.

Results the study describes overall, beyond this receptor: Sampling was limited to blood, and TCR repertoires in tissue likely differ from TCR repertoires in blood. Incomplete sequencing was indicated by rarefaction of sorted-subset datasets, despite the large sequencing depth. Across a few donors, 4.5% to 6.5% of naive CD4, roughly 3.4% of naive CD8, approximately 2.5% of memory CD4, and about 0.4% of memory CD8 clonotypes were shared. The genetic and exposure-history diversity represented was limited by the small number of donors. Clonotypes shared by all four sorted-subset donors showed higher generation probabilities than non-shared clonotypes. Based on pairwise subsampling, the degree of clonotype sharing among donors was expected to be affected by sequencing depth. Naive subsets generally had larger estimated clonotype richness than memory subsets.

Healthy HIV-negative adults with no recently reported acute infections or vaccinations were included as donors. All donors were Caucasian adults living in Nashville, Tennessee, USA. CD4+ T cells were enriched through magnetic negative selection, after which naive cells were positively selected on CD45RA and the remaining negative fraction served as the memory subset. Blood was obtained by leukapheresis, after which PBMCs were separated by Ficoll-Histopaque density gradient centrifugation and cryopreserved in liquid nitrogen vapor phase. Analytical flow cytometry was used to check the purity and quantity of every magnetically sorted T cell population. Genomic DNA was isolated from every sorted fraction and measured by UV absorbance on a Nanodrop 2000c.

The sample taken for sequencing was naive CD4+ T cells from PBMCs. In light of the paper, this sample's cell subset or site label describes: CD45RA+ positively selected. The rearranged chain carries TRBV27 and TRBJ2-2, with a tentative D gene TRBD1 over 6 matching bases. The receptor comes from a man aged 18 to 29 in good health. Some clones in this sample may be carry-over from other donors' samples. Read as DNA, the sequence is TGTGCCAGCAGTTCTACAGGGACGAACACCGGGGAGCTGTTTTTT. This sequence encodes CASSSTGTNTGELFF.